The 15 T cell receptor beta chains given below trace back to one sample, sequenced in a study of Graves' ophthalmopathy and Graves' hyperthyroidism. Transcripts of RNA were the source for amplifying TCR beta CDR3 regions. First-round RT-PCR employed HTBI primers, with a second-round multiplex PCR after it. From the multiplex PCR reads, TCRdb called clonotypes with MiXCR, one entry per CDR3 protein. The table records about 550,000 distinct CDR3 sequences, under 45% of them present only once. Specimen: peripheral blood or thyroid tissue (not recorded which). All receptors derive from an adult man with Graves' hyperthyroidism.

This chain joins TRBV19 and TRBJ2-2, with D uncertain. V gave up 2 bases and J gave up 1 base, with 5 bases separating them. The germline V gene encodes CDR1 LNHDA and CDR2 SQIVND (reference sequence). CDR3 length: 14 amino acids. CDR3 residues: CASSIRRNTGELFF. The DNA for the CDR3 is TGTGCCAGTAGTATACGGAGGAACACCGGGGAGCTGTTTTTT.

This clonotype showed up just once. The rearrangement uses TRBV7-4 and TRBJ2-2, with TRBD2 matching 7 bases. V was pared by 5 bases and J by 7 bases, with 7 bases of the junction left unmatched. This CDR3 is 14 amino acids long. The V gene's germline CDR1 is SGHVT and CDR2 SQSDAQ. The CDR3 DNA sequence: TGTGCCAGCAGCCAAGTGCGGACTAGCGGGGAGCTGTTTTTT. Translating gives CASSQVRTSGELFF.

This clonotype was seen repeatedly, ten times or more. The genes are TRBV6-6 and TRBJ1-5; tentatively, D is TRBD1 (6 bases). CDR1 and CDR2 from the germline V gene are MNHNY and SVGAGI (reference sequence). The CDR3 runs 12 residues. With 8 bases removed from V and 5 bases from J, the gap between germline ends came to 10 bases. This CDR3 reads CASARGDQPQHF. CDR3 DNA: TGTGCCAGCGCCAGGGGTGATCAGCCCCAGCATTTT.

The V and J genes are TRBV7-9 and TRBJ2-7; TRBD2 might be the D (5 bases). The J call may be mistaken, given a closer DNA end match to TRBJ2-1. Germline CDR1 SEHNR, CDR2 FQNEAQ (reference sequence). CDR3 length equals 16 residues. The CDR3 is CASSLDFGVYVYEQFF. The CDR3 bases are TGTGCCAGCAGCTTAGACTTCGGGGTTTATGTCTATGAGCAGTTCTTC.

The V call is TRBV6-1, the J call TRBJ1-4; D gene uncertain. Trimming cost V 4 bases and J 0 bases, with 9 bases left between them. The CDR3 extends over 15 amino acids. Germline V gene sequence: CDR1 MNHNS, CDR2 SASEGT. The DNA of the CDR3 is TGTGCCAGCAGTGGTACAGCCGCAACTAATGAAAAACTGTTTTTT. Protein: CASSGTAATNEKLFF.

This clonotype has ten or more counts. CDR3 nucleotide sequence: TGTGCTAGTGTCAGGGATAGTATGAATTCACCCCTCCACTTT. This codes for CASVRDSMNSPLHF. The chain uses TRBV12-5 and TRBJ1-6; TRBD1 might be the D (5 bases). The CDR3 extends over 14 amino acids. Germline V gene sequence: CDR1 LGHNT, CDR2 FRNRAP. V lost 7 bases, J lost 7 bases, and 14 bases lay in between.

This clonotype showed up just once. V usage is TRBV15 and J usage is TRBJ2-6; D not certain. Germline loops: CDR1 LNHNV, CDR2 YYDKDF (reference sequence). The CDR3 spans 8 residues. The V and J ends lost 2 bases and 18 bases respectively, with 2 bases between them. CDR3 in DNA: TGTGCCACCAGCAGACAGACTTTC. Translation gives CATSRQTF.

The count of this clonotype is one. The J gene is TRBJ1-2, the V gene TRBV19; D gene unclear. Per germline, CDR1 LNHDA and CDR2 SQIVND (reference sequence). This CDR3 is built from 15 residues. V was pared by 2 bases and J by 2 bases, with 12 bases between. CDR3 amino acids: CASSITVWQNYGYTF. In DNA, the CDR3 is TGTGCCAGTAGTATAACTGTATGGCAGAACTATGGCTACACCTTC.

This clonotype was picked up a small number of times. The chain couples TRBV10-1 to TRBJ2-3; D may be TRBD1 (5 bases). Germline V gives CDR1 WNHNN, CDR2 SYGVQD (reference sequence). The V end lost 4 bases, the J end lost 4 bases, and 12 bases lay between the germline ends. The length of the CDR3 is 14 residues. CDR3 DNA: TGCGCCAGCAGTGTCGGCAGGGCCGCAGATACGCAGTATTTT. Translating it yields CASSVGRAADTQYF.

The chain has TRBV24-1 and TRBJ2-6; no definite D call. The CDR3 has 14 amino acids. Trimming took 5 bases from V and 4 from J, leaving 8 bases between them. Germline CDR1 and CDR2: KGHDR and SFDVKD. CDR3: CATSGVTGANVLTF. CDR3 coding DNA: TGTGCCACCAGTGGGGTGACAGGGGCCAACGTCCTGACTTTC.

The chain joins TRBV6-1 to TRBJ2-7; tentatively, D is TRBD1 or TRBD2 (5 bases each). V lost 3 bases, J lost 5 bases, and 11 bases lay in between. CDR3 length: 13 residues. The germline CDR1 and CDR2 sequences are MNHNS and SASEGT. CDR3 bases: TGTGCCAGCAGTGACGGGGCGGGCCACGAGCAGTACTTC. This sequence encodes CASSDGAGHEQYF.

This clonotype was detected once. This chain joins TRBV29-1 and TRBJ1-2, with TRBD1 matching over 7 bases. Per the germline V gene, CDR1 is SQVTM and CDR2 is ANQGSEA. CDR3 length: 13 residues. V shed 6 bases, J shed 4 bases, and the junction held 8 bases outside the gene matches. CDR3 nucleotides: TGCAGCGTCTCCTGGGACAGCGGCTATGGCTACACCTTC. It is translated as CSVSWDSGYGYTF.

Comments on this clonotype: The limits of the CDR3 on the DNA are not certain, so only TCRdb's listed CDR3 is given. J is TRBJ1-1 and V is TRBV12-3 or TRBV12-4. The CDR3 is 16 amino acids in total, end residues counted. CDR3 in amino acids: CASSLIWGTGNTEASF.

This clonotype occurred a few times. This chain uses TRBV7-9 with TRBJ2-3; tentative D call: TRBD2 (5 bases). Germline V gene sequence: CDR1 SEHNR, CDR2 FQNEAQ (reference sequence). There are 14 residues in the CDR3. V lost 5 bases and J 5 bases, leaving 14 bases between the germline ends. The CDR3 loop is CASSLRGGEDTQYF. As DNA, the CDR3 is TGTGCCAGCAGCCTCCGGGGTGGCGAAGATACGCAGTATTTT.

This clonotype was found a few times. This sequence joins TRBV19 and TRBJ1-1; D not resolved. Germline CDR1 and CDR2: LNHDA and SQIVND (reference sequence). The CDR3 length is 15 residues. V lost 0 bases, J lost 3 bases, and 11 bases lay in between. CDR3 region: CASSIDMDSDTEAFF. Written as DNA, the CDR3 is TGTGCCAGTAGTATAGATATGGATTCGGACACTGAAGCTTTCTTT.